These 5 T cell receptor beta chains originate from one sample sequenced in a study of T cell responses to AZD1222 COVID-19 vaccine. The repertoire was sequenced with immunoSEQ multiplex PCR; TCRdb's copy has only in-frame clones and lacks some. The sample has about 130,000 clones; 88% are singletons. Source: peripheral blood, taken on day 0 of AZD1222 vaccination. Receptor source: an adult in good health.

The chain uses TRBV5-4 and TRBJ2-7; D unresolved. Trimming removed 3 bases at V and 0 bases at J, with 7 bases between. The CDR3 is 13 residues long. CDR1 is SGHNT, CDR2 YYREEE, per germline (reference sequence). The CDR3 spells CASSSYSSYEQYF. The CDR3 coding sequence is TGTGCCAGCAGCTCCTACAGCTCCTACGAGCAGTACTTC.

The chain couples TRBV19 to TRBJ1-1; D not resolved. The CDR3 contains 12 residues. Germline V CDR1 and CDR2: LNHDA, SQIVND (reference sequence). V lost 1 base and J 7 bases, leaving 7 bases between the germline ends. Here the CDR3 reads CASSIGHYEAFF. The DNA of the CDR3 is TGTGCCAGTAGTATAGGGCACTATGAAGCTTTCTTT.

This clone was counted a few times. This rearrangement joins TRBV7-9 to TRBJ1-3; 10 bases match TRBD1. The CDR3 consists of 15 residues. Germline loops: CDR1 SEHNR, CDR2 FQNEAQ (reference sequence). The junction had 5 bases not matched to a gene; V was cut back by 6 bases and J by 3 bases. In nucleotides, the CDR3 is TGTGCCAGCAGGCGACAGGGGGCAAGTGGAAACACCATATATTTT. Translated, it gives CASRRQGASGNTIYF.

The V gene is TRBV15, the J gene TRBJ2-7; D is unclear. Germline lookup yields CDR1 LNHNV and CDR2 YYDKDF (reference sequence). This CDR3 has 14 residues. The germline V and J ends were trimmed by 0 bases and 4 bases, with 10 bases remaining between them. The chain's CDR3 is CATSRDRGIYEQYF. The CDR3, as DNA: TGTGCCACCAGCAGAGATCGTGGGATTTACGAGCAGTACTTC. The full variable domain, in which reference TRBV15 and TRBJ2-7 provide the parts outside the CDR3, is DAMVIQNPRYQVTQFGKPVTLSCSQTLNHNVMYWYQQKSSQAPKLLFHYYDKDFNNEADTPDNFQSRRPNTSFCFLDIRSPGLGDTAMYLCATSRDRGIYEQYFGPGTRLTVT.

The rearrangement uses TRBV19 and TRBJ1-6, with D tentatively TRBD1 (6 bases). Looked up from germline, CDR1 is LNHDA and CDR2 is SQIVND (reference sequence). V gave up 6 bases and J gave up 6 bases, with 15 bases separating them. The CDR3 is 15 amino acids. The CDR3, as DNA: TGTGCCAGTAGCCACCCGACAGGAAGTAATTCACCCCTCCACTTT. It is translated as CASSHPTGSNSPLHF.